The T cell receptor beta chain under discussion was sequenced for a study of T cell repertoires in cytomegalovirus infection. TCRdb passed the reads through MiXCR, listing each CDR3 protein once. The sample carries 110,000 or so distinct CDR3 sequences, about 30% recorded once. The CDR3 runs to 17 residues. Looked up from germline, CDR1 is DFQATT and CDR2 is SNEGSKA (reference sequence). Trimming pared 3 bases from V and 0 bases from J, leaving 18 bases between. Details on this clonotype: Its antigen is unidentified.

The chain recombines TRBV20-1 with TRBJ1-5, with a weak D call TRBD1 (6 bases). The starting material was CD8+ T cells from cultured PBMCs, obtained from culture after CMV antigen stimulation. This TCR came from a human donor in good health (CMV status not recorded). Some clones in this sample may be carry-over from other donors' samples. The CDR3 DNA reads TGCAGTGCTAGCGTGTCGGGGGCGGTGGTTAGCAATCAGCCCCAGCATTTT. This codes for CSASVSGAVVSNQPQHF.